The 18 T cell receptor beta chains below were found in one sample sequenced in a study of CD8 T cells in Susac syndrome. With random hexamers, roughly 0.45 to 1 ug RNA was reverse transcribed. Each CDR3 protein gets one entry after TCRdb re-called the immunoSEQ multiplex PCR reads with MiXCR. The sample holds about 200,000 distinct CDR3 sequences, roughly 94% seen once. Sequencing input: CD4+ T cells from PBMCs. The receptors come from a human donor in good health.

In its sample, this clonotype was seen once. The V and J genes are TRBV7-7 and TRBJ2-7, with D perhaps matching TRBD1 (5 bases). The CDR3 extends over 14 amino acids. In germline, CDR1 is SSHAT, CDR2 FNYEAQ (reference sequence). V was clipped by 5 bases and J by 2 bases, with 13 bases between them. The DNA of the CDR3 is TGTGCCAGCAGCCTCAGGGTTCTAGCCTACGAGCAGTACTTC. Protein: CASSLRVLAYEQYF.

The chain uses TRBV3-1 and TRBJ2-1, with 10 bases that match TRBD2. CDR1 and CDR2 (germline): LGHDT, YNNKEL (reference sequence). After removal of 3 bases from V and 9 bases from J, the junction contained 8 bases not matched to a gene. This CDR3 has 15 amino acids. The CDR3 DNA reads TGTGCCAGCAGCCAGATAGCGGGAGGTTACGGTGAGCAGTTCTTC. This sequence encodes CASSQIAGGYGEQFF.

The chain employs TRBV20-1 and TRBJ2-1, with D maybe TRBD2 (5 bases). The germline V and J ends were trimmed by 5 bases and 6 bases, with 8 bases remaining between them. The CDR3 runs to 11 residues. Per germline, CDR1 DFQATT and CDR2 SNEGSKA (reference sequence). The CDR3 loop is CSAAGRNEQFF. The CDR3 bases are TGCAGTGCTGCGGGCCGCAATGAGCAGTTCTTC.

The chain employs TRBV12-3 or TRBV12-4 and TRBJ2-7; either TRBD1 or TRBD2 may supply D (5 bases each). This CDR3 region has 15 residues. V lost 7 bases and J lost 0, with 16 bases in between. CDR3 sequence (DNA): TGTGCCAGCACCTCGGGGCCGCGAAGCTCCTACGAGCAGTACTTC. Translated, it gives CASTSGPRSSYEQYF.

This rearrangement joins TRBV14 to TRBJ1-2; 8 positions agree with TRBD1. Germline CDR1 reads SGHDN; CDR2 reads FVKESK. The CDR3 sequence is 14 residues long. Germline trimming cut 4 bases from V and 7 bases from J; bases unmatched to any gene: 8. Here the CDR3 DNA reads TGTGCCAGCAGCCGGGGGCAGGGGGCTTTTGGCTACACCTTC. It yields the protein CASSRGQGAFGYTF.

The chain uses TRBV20-1 and TRBJ2-3; D might be TRBD1 (5 bases). The germline V gene encodes CDR1 DFQATT and CDR2 SNEGSKA (reference sequence). There are 14 residues in the CDR3. Trimming removed 5 bases at V and 2 bases at J, with 14 bases between. CDR3 sequence reads: CSAPAQESTDTQYF. CDR3 nucleotide sequence: TGCAGTGCTCCCGCACAGGAGTCCACAGATACGCAGTATTTT.

This clonotype was counted once. This chain joins TRBV24-1 and TRBJ1-5; D not resolved. Germline values: CDR1 KGHDR, CDR2 SFDVKD. CDR3 length: 12 amino acids. Trimming removed 12 bases at V and 8 bases at J, with 16 bases between. CDR3 bases: TGTGCCTCCCAAGCTGAAATGGAGCCCCAGCATTTT. This encodes CASQAEMEPQHF.

The chain links TRBV24-1 to TRBJ1-1; D is uncertain. V gave up 4 bases and J gave up 3 bases, with 8 bases separating them. The CDR3 runs to 13 residues. Germline CDR1 reads KGHDR; CDR2 reads SFDVKD. CDR3 sequence (DNA): TGTGCCACCAGTGACCATACGTACACTGAAGCTTTCTTT. It encodes CATSDHTYTEAFF.

J is TRBJ2-2 and V is TRBV20-1; D uncertain. The CDR3 is 13 amino acids. Germline V gene data show CDR1 as DFQATT and CDR2 as SNEGSKA (reference sequence). The V gene lost 0 bases and the J gene lost 7 bases, with 9 bases spanning the gap. CDR3 in DNA: TGCAGTGCTAGAGATCATAGGGACGGGGAGCTGTTTTTT. Protein sequence: CSARDHRDGELFF.

This chain joins TRBV9 and TRBJ2-3; no clear D gene. In germline, CDR1 is SGDLS, CDR2 YYNGEE. The CDR3 length is 14 residues. The V gene lost 2 bases and the J gene lost 0 bases, with 7 bases spanning the gap. The CDR3 protein is CASSVGSSTDTQYF. CDR3 DNA sequence: TGTGCCAGCAGCGTGGGCTCCAGCACAGATACGCAGTATTTT.

The chain is built from TRBV5-4 and TRBJ1-2; D remains unclear. The V and J ends lost 0 bases and 0 bases respectively, with 9 bases between them. The CDR3 sequence is 15 residues long. Germline lookup yields CDR1 SGHNT and CDR2 YYREEE (reference sequence). CDR3 protein: CASSLGRRANYGYTF. CDR3 nucleotides: TGTGCCAGCAGCTTGGGGCGACGAGCTAACTATGGCTACACCTTC.

The rearrangement uses TRBV12-3 or TRBV12-4 and TRBJ2-3; TRBD2 might be the D (7 bases). The CDR3 loop spans 14 amino acids. With 3 bases removed from V and 4 bases from J, the gap between germline ends came to 11 bases. The CDR3 nucleotides are TGTGCCAGCAGTTTCCTAGGGGGGGCAGATACGCAGTATTTT. The encoded protein is CASSFLGGADTQYF.

V gene TRBV9 combines with J gene TRBJ2-7; 7 bases are shared with TRBD2. J lost 3 bases, V lost 4 bases, and 7 bases had no gene match. Looked up from germline, CDR1 is SGDLS and CDR2 is YYNGEE. CDR3 length equals 14 residues. The CDR3 nucleotides read TGTGCCAGCAGCAACCGACTAGCAGGCTACGAGCAGTACTTC. Amino acid sequence: CASSNRLAGYEQYF.

The chain carries TRBV20-1 and TRBJ2-7, with D possibly TRBD2 on 5 matching bases. The CDR3 has 12 residues. CDR1 and CDR2 (germline): DFQATT, SNEGSKA (reference sequence). V was trimmed by 5 bases and J by 5 bases, leaving 13 bases between them. CDR3 loop: CSAEGGFDEQYV. DNA for the CDR3: TGCAGTGCTGAGGGCGGGTTCGACGAGCAGTACGTC.

V usage is TRBV21-1 and J usage is TRBJ2-6; the D segment call TRBD1 is taken from the table without a DNA check. TRBV21-1 is termed a pseudogene. The CDR3 has 19 amino acids. This CDR3 reads CASDGASGHLTSGANVLTF. CDR3 DNA: TGTGCCAGCGATGGGGCGTCGGGACACCTTACATCTGGGGCCAACGTCCTGACTTTC.

The genes are TRBV4-1 and TRBJ2-2, with D tentatively TRBD1 (6 bases). With 4 bases removed from V and 6 bases from J, the gap between germline ends came to 21 bases. Per the germline V gene, CDR1 is MGHRA and CDR2 is YSYEKL. This CDR3 region has 17 residues. The CDR3 protein is CASSRGHGLEGPGELFF. As DNA, the CDR3 is TGCGCCAGCAGCCGGGGACACGGCTTAGAGGGTCCCGGGGAGCTGTTTTTT.

There are a few counts of this clonotype. The rearrangement joins TRBV25-1 to TRBJ2-7; D is unclear. Trimming removed 2 bases from V and 6 bases from J, with 2 bases in between. From germline, CDR1 is MGHDK and CDR2 SYGVNS. CDR3 size: 10 residues. The CDR3 spells CASSEGEQYF. CDR3 DNA sequence: TGTGCCAGCAGTGAAGGCGAGCAGTACTTC.

V usage is TRBV28 and J usage is TRBJ1-2; weak D call: TRBD1 (5 bases). This CDR3 comprises 17 residues. V dropped 5 bases and J dropped 4 bases, with 23 bases sitting between them. CDR1 and CDR2 from the germline V gene are MDHEN and SYDVKM. The CDR3, as DNA: TGTGCCAGCAGTCCATCTGGCGGACAAACTCAAACCTATGGCTACACCTTC. This translates into CASSPSGGQTQTYGYTF.